The clone carrying this TCR beta chain appeared a single time. Its antigen is unknown. These data originate in a study of cytomegalovirus exposure and HLA in healthy donors. The wider study: Roughly 89 million unique TCR sequences came from HLA-typed donors in an early release.

Study-level points and caveats: Specificity of three CMV-associated chains for CMV antigens was verified in vitro.

The PCR was carried out with 60 Vbeta primers and 13 Jbeta primers. Repertoires were generated with immunoSEQ multiplex PCR, while TCRdb's copy carries only in-frame clones and drops some. The data contain roughly 200,000 clones, 75% to 90% of them singletons. The CDR3 covers 15 residues. Germline trimming cut 5 bases from V and 7 bases from J; bases unmatched to any gene: 13. Germline CDR1 and CDR2: MNHEY and SMNVEV (reference sequence). Sequencing was performed on PBMCs. The V gene is TRBV27, the J gene TRBJ2-7; 8 positions match TRBD1. The receptor's source is a woman in her 40s in good health and CMV-seronegative. The CDR3 nucleotides read TGTGCCAGCAGTACCGTGGCAGGGGGCTGGGGAGAGCAGTACTTC. Protein sequence: CASSTVAGGWGEQYF.